These 16 T cell receptor beta chains were sequenced from one sample in a study of cytomegalovirus exposure and HLA in healthy donors. It was with 60 Vbeta and 13 Jbeta primers that the PCR ran. Libraries were prepared by immunoSEQ multiplex PCR; TCRdb keeps only in-frame clonotypes and omits some of them. The sample lists 250,000 or so clones, 80% to 95% occurring once. Sequenced: PBMCs. The origin of the receptors is a girl between 2 and 10 years old in good health and CMV-seronegative.

The V gene is TRBV19, the J gene TRBJ2-2; 12 positions match TRBD2. V gave up 3 bases and J gave up 6 bases; unmatched junction bases: 11. Germline V gives CDR1 LNHDA, CDR2 SQIVND (reference sequence). The CDR3 sequence is 18 residues long. CDR3 DNA: TGTGCCAGTAGTATCCAGAGGCTAGCGGGGGGGCCAGCCGGGGAGCTGTTTTTT. It specifies CASSIQRLAGGPAGELFF. Variable domain in full (rest from reference TRBV19 and TRBJ2-2): DGGITQSPKYLFRKEGQNVTLSCEQNLNHDAMYWYRQDPGQGLRLIYYSQIVNDFQKGDIAEGYSVSREKKESFPLTVTSAQKNPTAFYLCASSIQRLAGGPAGELFFGEGSRLTVL.

The chain links TRBV7-6 to TRBJ2-3; D is perhaps TRBD2 (7 bases). The CDR3 consists of 15 residues. The V gene lost 0 bases and the J gene lost 1 base, with 8 bases spanning the gap. CDR1 is SGHVS, CDR2 FNYEAQ, per germline. The DNA for the CDR3 is TGTGCCAGCAGCTTAGCCGGGGGGCGCACAGATACGCAGTATTTT. Residues: CASSLAGGRTDTQYF. The full variable domain, in which reference TRBV7-6 and TRBJ2-3 provide the parts outside the CDR3, is GAGVSQSPRYKVTKRGQDVALRCDPISGHVSLYWYRQALGQGPEFLTYFNYEAQQDKSGLPNDRFSAERPEGSISTLTIQRTEQRDSAMYRCASSLAGGRTDTQYFGPGTRLTVL.

The chain has TRBV7-9 and TRBJ2-2; maybe TRBD2 (6 bases). The length of the CDR3 is 14 residues. Germline CDR1 SEHNR, CDR2 FQNEAQ (reference sequence). V lost 5 bases to trimming and J lost 5 bases, with 12 bases between them. The CDR3 DNA follows: TGTGCCAGCAGCAGCTTCGGAGGGACCGGGGAGCTGTTTTTT. Residues: CASSSFGGTGELFF.

CDR3 residues: CAWGPRGVDSPLHF. The CDR3 DNA follows: TGTGCCTGGGGGCCCAGGGGTGTTGATTCACCCCTCCACTTT. The chain uses TRBV30 and TRBJ1-6; D perhaps matches TRBD1 (6 bases). This CDR3 region has 14 residues. V dropped 5 bases and J dropped 8 bases, with 16 bases sitting between them. Germline assignment: CDR1 GTSNPN and CDR2 SVGIG (reference sequence).

The chain has TRBV19 and TRBJ2-7, with D unclear. V was trimmed by 4 bases and J by 2 bases, leaving 12 bases between them. This CDR3 contains 14 residues. The germline CDR1 and CDR2 sequences are LNHDA and SQIVND (reference sequence). The CDR3 protein is CASSTLEVTYEQYF. CDR3 DNA: TGTGCCAGTAGTACCCTAGAAGTTACCTACGAGCAGTACTTC.

The chain carries TRBV6-6 and TRBJ2-2; 10 positions match TRBD2. CDR1 is MNHNY, CDR2 SVGAGI, per germline (reference sequence). The length of the CDR3 is 16 residues. Trimming took 1 base from V and 5 from J; bases not matched to a gene: 4. The DNA of the CDR3 is TGTGCCAGCAGTTACTATAGCGGGGGGCTAACCGGGGAGCTGTTTTTT. It codes for CASSYYSGGLTGELFF.

About this clone: The junction does not match germline at one end; this may be a read error. This sequence joins TRBV29-1 and TRBJ1-4; 10 nucleotides line up with TRBD1. The CDR3 runs to 16 residues. The germline CDR1 and CDR2 sequences are SQVTM and ANQGSEA. The CDR3 sequence: CSVSPGQGIPGEKLLF. DNA of the CDR3: TGCAGCGTTTCTCCGGGACAGGGGATCCCCGGAGAAAAACTGCTTTTT.

CDR3 coding DNA: TGTGCCAGCAGTTTCGGGGGAGCTATACAAGAGACCCAGTACTTC. As protein: CASSFGGAIQETQYF. The genes are TRBV27 and TRBJ2-5; maybe TRBD2 (6 bases). The CDR3 is 15 amino acids. Trimming took off 3 bases at V and 2 bases at J, with 13 bases between the two ends. From germline, CDR1 is MNHEY and CDR2 SMNVEV (reference sequence).

The chain couples TRBV5-8 to TRBJ2-4, with a possible D match to TRBD2 (5 bases). This CDR3 is built from 14 residues. Trimming shortened V by 6 bases and J by 10 bases, and 20 bases separated the two germline ends. Germline CDR1 SGHTS, CDR2 YDEGEE. CDR3 protein: CASIENPGKAIQYF. Here the CDR3 DNA reads TGTGCCAGCATAGAGAATCCGGGAAAGGCAATTCAGTACTTC.

In its sample, this clone was seen once. The rearrangement uses TRBV6-7 and TRBJ2-7; maybe TRBD1 (6 bases). TRBV6-7 is annotated as an ORF whose role is uncertain. Trimming took 7 bases from V and 2 from J, leaving 9 bases between them. CDR3 length: 12 residues. As DNA, the CDR3 is TGTGCCAGCAAAACAGGGCCCTACGAGCAGTACTTC. This codes for CASKTGPYEQYF.

The chain employs TRBV5-1 and TRBJ2-1, with TRBD2 matching over 10 bases. V trimming: 0 bases; J trimming: 6 bases; junction bases outside the gene matches: 3. CDR1 and CDR2 (germline): SGHRS, YFSETQ. CDR3 length: 15 residues. CDR3 sequence: CASSLASGGGNEQFF. The CDR3 DNA is TGCGCCAGCAGCTTGGCGAGCGGGGGGGGCAATGAGCAGTTCTTC.

This clone appeared a few times. The V and J genes are TRBV21-1 and TRBJ2-7; TRBD1, the table's D call, was not compared with the DNA. TRBV21-1 is marked as a pseudogene. There are 15 residues in the CDR3. CDR3 nucleotides: TGTGCCAGCAGCATGGGCCGACAAAGGGGCTACGAGCAGTACTTC. Encoded protein: CASSMGRQRGYEQYF.

In DNA form, the CDR3 reads TGTGCCAGCAGGACCCTAGCGCTTGAGCAGTTCTTC. It is translated as CASRTLALEQFF. This chain connects TRBV6-1 to TRBJ2-1; a possible D gene is TRBD2 (6 bases). Trimming cost V 6 bases and J 9 bases, with 12 bases left between them. Germline CDR1 is MNHNS and CDR2 is SASEGT. The CDR3 is 12 residues long.

The V call is TRBV4-1, the J call TRBJ2-7; 7 nucleotides match TRBD2. J was trimmed by 0 bases and V by 0 bases; bases with no gene match: 8. Germline values: CDR1 MGHRA, CDR2 YSYEKL. The CDR3 totals 17 residues. The CDR3 here is CASSQESGGYHSYEQYF. The CDR3 DNA follows: TGCGCCAGCAGCCAAGAGTCGGGGGGATACCACTCCTACGAGCAGTACTTC.

The rearrangement uses TRBV29-1 and TRBJ1-2, with TRBD1 matching 10 bases. The J segment lost 5 bases and the V segment lost 4 bases, leaving 4 bases of the junction unmatched. The CDR3 is 13 residues long. CDR1 and CDR2 from the germline V gene are SQVTM and ANQGSEA. The CDR3 sequence is CSVGGDRGYGYTF. The CDR3 DNA is TGCAGCGTTGGCGGGGACAGGGGATATGGCTACACCTTC.

The gene calls are TRBV5-4 and TRBJ2-7, with D perhaps matching TRBD1 (6 bases). CDR1 and CDR2 (germline): SGHNT, YYREEE (reference sequence). The CDR3 covers 12 residues. V was shortened by 2 bases and J by 6 bases, with 9 bases between the two germline ends. The CDR3 bases are TGTGCCAGCAGCTTAGGGACAACCGAGCAGTACTTC. Protein: CASSLGTTEQYF.